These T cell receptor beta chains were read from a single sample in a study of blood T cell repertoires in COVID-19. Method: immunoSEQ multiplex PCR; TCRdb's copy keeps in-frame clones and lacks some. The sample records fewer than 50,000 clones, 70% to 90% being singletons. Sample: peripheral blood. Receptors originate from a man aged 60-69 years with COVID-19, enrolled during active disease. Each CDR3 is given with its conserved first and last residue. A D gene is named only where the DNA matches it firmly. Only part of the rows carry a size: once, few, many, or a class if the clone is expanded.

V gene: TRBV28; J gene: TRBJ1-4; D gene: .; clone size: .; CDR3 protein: CASEAQTNEKLFF; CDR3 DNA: TGTGCCAGCGAGGCACAAACGAATGAAAAACTGTTTTTT
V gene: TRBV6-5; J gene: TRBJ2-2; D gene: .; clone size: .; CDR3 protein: CASSYGAGLLAGELFF; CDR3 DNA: TGTGCCAGCAGTTACGGTGCAGGTCTCTTGGCTGGGGAGCTGTTTTTT
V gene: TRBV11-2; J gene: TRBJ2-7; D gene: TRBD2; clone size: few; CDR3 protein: CASSLRLAGGGTYEQYF; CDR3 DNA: TGTGCCAGCAGTCTCAGACTAGCGGGAGGAGGGACCTACGAGCAGTACTTC
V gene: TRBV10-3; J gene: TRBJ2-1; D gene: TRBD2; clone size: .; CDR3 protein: CAISDASGSNEQFF; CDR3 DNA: TGTGCCATCAGTGATGCTAGCGGGAGCAATGAGCAGTTCTTC
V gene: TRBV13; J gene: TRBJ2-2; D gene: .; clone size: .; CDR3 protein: CASSLAGGTATNTGELFF; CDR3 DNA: TGTGCCAGCAGCTTAGCTGGCGGGACCGCAACGAACACCGGGGAGCTGTTTTTT
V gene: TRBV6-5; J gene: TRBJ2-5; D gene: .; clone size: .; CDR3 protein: CASSYSEDRPQYF; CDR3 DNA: TGTGCCAGCAGTTACTCGGAGGACCGGCCCCAGTACTTC
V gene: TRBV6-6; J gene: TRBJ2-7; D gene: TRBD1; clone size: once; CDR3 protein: CASSRGDSYEQYF; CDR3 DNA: TGTGCCAGCAGTAGAGGGGACAGTTACGAGCAGTACTTC
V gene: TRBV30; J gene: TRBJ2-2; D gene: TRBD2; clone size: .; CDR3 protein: CACIPSGVTGELFF; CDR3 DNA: TGTGCCTGTATACCTAGCGGAGTCACCGGGGAGCTGTTTTTT
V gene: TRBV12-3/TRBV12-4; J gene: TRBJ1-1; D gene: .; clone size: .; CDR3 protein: CASSGQGNTEAFF; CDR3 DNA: TGTGCCAGCAGTGGCCAGGGAAACACTGAAGCTTTCTTT
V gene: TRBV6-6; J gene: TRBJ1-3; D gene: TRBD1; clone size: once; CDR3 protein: CASSRRDRSTTGNTIYF; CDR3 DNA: TGTGCCAGCAGTCGCCGGGACAGGTCAACGACTGGAAACACCATATATTTT
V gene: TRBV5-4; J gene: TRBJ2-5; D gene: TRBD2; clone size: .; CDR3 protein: CASSYSSGGPGAQYF; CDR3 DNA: TGTGCCAGCAGCTACTCTAGCGGGGGGCCAGGGGCCCAGTACTTC
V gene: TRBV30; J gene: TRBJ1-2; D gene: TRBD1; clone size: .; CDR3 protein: CAWSPSGTGSGYTF; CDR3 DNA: TGTGCCTGGAGTCCATCCGGGACAGGCTCCGGCTACACCTTC
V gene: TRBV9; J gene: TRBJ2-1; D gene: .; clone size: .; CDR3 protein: CASSVDGGTYNEQFF; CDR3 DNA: TGTGCCAGCAGCGTAGATGGGGGCACCTACAATGAGCAGTTCTTC
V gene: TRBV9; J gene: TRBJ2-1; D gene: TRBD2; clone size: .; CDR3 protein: CASSPKTSGRHSYNEQFF; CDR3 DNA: TGTGCCAGCAGCCCGAAGACTAGCGGGAGGCATTCCTACAATGAGCAGTTCTTC
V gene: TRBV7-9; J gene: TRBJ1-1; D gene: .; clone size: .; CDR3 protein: CASSPPTGNTEAFF; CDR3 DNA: TGTGCCAGCAGCCCACCGACGGGGAACACTGAAGCTTTCTTT
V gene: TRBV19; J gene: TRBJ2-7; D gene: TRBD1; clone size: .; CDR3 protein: CASSIGIGTGGYEQYF; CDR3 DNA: TGTGCCAGTAGTATTGGGATCGGGACAGGGGGCTACGAGCAGTACTTC
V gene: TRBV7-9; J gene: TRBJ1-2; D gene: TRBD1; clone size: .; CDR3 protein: CASSFQGQRGYTF; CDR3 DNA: TGTGCCAGCAGCTTTCAGGGACAGCGTGGCTACACCTTC
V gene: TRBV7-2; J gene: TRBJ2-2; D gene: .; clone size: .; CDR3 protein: CASSSALVIAGELFF; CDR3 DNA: TGTGCCAGCAGCTCCGCACTGGTGATCGCCGGGGAGCTGTTTTTT
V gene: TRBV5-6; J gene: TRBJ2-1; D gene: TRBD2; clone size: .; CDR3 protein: CASSLVAGGNEQFF; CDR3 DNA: TGTGCCAGCAGCTTGGTAGCGGGTGGGAATGAGCAGTTCTTC
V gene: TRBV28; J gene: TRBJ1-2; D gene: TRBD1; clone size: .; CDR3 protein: CASSTSRDRGIRGYTF; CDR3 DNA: TGTGCCAGCAGTACTAGCCGGGACAGGGGAATACGCGGCTACACCTTC
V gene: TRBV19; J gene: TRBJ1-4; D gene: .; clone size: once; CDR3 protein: CASSTGLENEKLFF; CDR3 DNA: TGTGCCAGTAGTACAGGGTTGGAGAATGAAAAACTGTTTTTT
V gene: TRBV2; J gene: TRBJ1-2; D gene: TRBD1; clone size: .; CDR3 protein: CASSRDRGDYGYTF; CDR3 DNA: TGTGCCAGCAGTCGAGACAGGGGAGACTATGGCTACACCTTC
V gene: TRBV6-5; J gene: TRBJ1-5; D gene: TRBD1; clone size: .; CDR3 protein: CASSYQQGDQPQHF; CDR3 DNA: TGTGCCAGCAGTTACCAACAGGGGGATCAGCCCCAGCATTTT
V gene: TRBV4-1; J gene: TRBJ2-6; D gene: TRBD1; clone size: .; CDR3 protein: CASSRDSPSSGANVLTF; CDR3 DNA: TGCGCCAGCAGCCGGGACAGCCCCAGCTCTGGGGCCAACGTCCTGACTTTC
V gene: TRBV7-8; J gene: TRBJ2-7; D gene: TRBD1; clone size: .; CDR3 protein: CASSPLRGLGGGSSYEQYF; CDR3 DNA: TGTGCCAGCAGCCCCCTGAGGGGGCTGGGCGGAGGAAGCTCCTACGAGCAGTACTTC
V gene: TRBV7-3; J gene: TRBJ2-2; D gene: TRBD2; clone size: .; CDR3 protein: CASSPTSGANTGELFF; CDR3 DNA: TGTGCCAGCAGCCCCACTAGCGGGGCCAACACCGGGGAGCTGTTTTTT